A single T cell receptor (beta chain) is shown here with its context. The antigen is not known. The data are from a study of cytomegalovirus exposure and HLA in healthy donors. Using immunoSEQ multiplex PCR, the repertoire was profiled, and TCRdb retains in-frame clones only, with some absent. The sample records around 160,000 clones, about 88% being singletons. Study results and caveats: As was reported, the classifier diagnosed cytomegalovirus status with high specificity and sensitivity. Rarity characterized most TCR sequences, yet some public TCRs appeared in many donors. Listed as cytomegalovirus-associated were 164 TCR beta chains.

This CDR3 has 14 amino acids. Trimming removed 11 bases from V and 1 base from J, with 16 bases in between. The germline gives CDR1 WNHNN, CDR2 SYGVQD (reference sequence). The sequenced material came from PBMCs. The chain couples TRBV10-1 to TRBJ2-3, with D perhaps TRBD2 (5 bases). The sequence derives from a man younger than 35 in good health and CMV-seronegative. The CDR3 is CASTRVIGTDTQYF. DNA for the CDR3: TGCGCCTCAACGAGGGTTATTGGCACAGATACGCAGTATTTT.